Each of the 5 T cell receptor beta chains below was sequenced from the same sample in a study of regulatory T cells in long-lasting Graves disease. Researchers made TCR beta libraries by using iRepertoire HTBI primers and running Arm-PCR on CDR3 regions. MiXCR was run by TCRdb on the multiplex PCR reads, yielding one entry per CDR3 protein. The sample includes 650,000 to 700,000 distinct CDR3 sequences, around 30% seen only once; the top ten take under 50%. Time point described: persistent/refractory GD, antithyroid drugs over 5 years with positive TRAb. There was RNA extracted from PBMCs, and the TCR library was made from it. Sample: peripheral blood mononuclear cells (PBMCs), taken when the disease was refractory, from a patient treated with antithyroid drugs. All receptors come from a female donor with Graves disease.

This clonotype was picked up a small number of times. The CDR3 coding sequence is TGTGCCAGCAGCTCAGCCAGGGGTTTCACCGGGGAGCTGTTTTTT. It specifies CASSSARGFTGELFF. The chain combines TRBV6-1 with TRBJ2-2, with D perhaps matching TRBD1 (6 bases). This CDR3 has 15 residues. The V end lost 6 bases, the J end lost 4 bases, and 15 bases lay between the germline ends. Germline V gene data show CDR1 as MNHNS and CDR2 as SASEGT.

This chain connects TRBV20-1 to TRBJ2-2, with 9 bases matching TRBD1. J lost 1 base, V lost 0 bases, and 0 bases had no gene match. This CDR3 is 15 amino acids long. Germline CDR1 reads DFQATT; CDR2 reads SNEGSKA (reference sequence). The DNA for the CDR3 is TGCAGTGCTAGAGAGACAGGGGGGAACACCGGGGAGCTGTTTTTT. This translates into CSARETGGNTGELFF.

This clonotype is a singleton in its sample. Mismatch with germline at one junction end may stem from a read error. The V gene is TRBV9, the J gene TRBJ1-2; 7 bases agree with TRBD1. The germline CDR1 and CDR2 sequences are SGDLS and YYNGEE. The CDR3 extends over 14 amino acids. CDR3 sequence reads: CVSSGRQGGYGYTF. Here the CDR3 DNA reads TGTGTCAGCAGCGGGAGACAGGGTGGCTATGGCTACACCTTC.

The chain joins TRBV6-1 to TRBJ2-7, with D possibly being TRBD1 (6 bases). Deletions cut 8 bases from V and 2 bases from J, with 19 bases between. Germline CDR1 is MNHNS and CDR2 is SASEGT. The CDR3 runs 15 residues. This chain's CDR3 is CASCLAQAGAYEQYF. In DNA form, the CDR3 reads TGTGCCAGCTGCCTCGCACAGGCAGGGGCCTACGAGCAGTACTTC.

V gene TRBV10-3 combines with J gene TRBJ1-1, with no clear D. Trimming removed 6 bases from V and 0 bases from J, with 2 bases in between. The CDR3 totals 11 residues. The germline V gene has CDR1 ENHRY and CDR2 SYGVKD. The CDR3 reads CAIRLNTEAFF. The CDR3 DNA follows: TGTGCCATCAGGCTGAACACTGAAGCTTTCTTT.